This TCR beta chain was obtained from a study of cytotoxic CD8 clonotypes in ibrutinib-treated CLL. Whole-study context: The study included 11 relapsed/refractory and under 16 treatment-naive patients; under 18 had IGHV unmutated disease. Study-wide results and caveats: Starting clonality was above that of age-matched healthy donors and tracked circulating CD8+ T-cell counts. Sampling times differed between sustained-remission and progressing patients.

Sequenced by immunoSEQ multiplex PCR; TCRdb stores in-frame clones only, minus some. The table has fewer than 300,000 clones, around 77% seen once. The CDR3 extends over 16 amino acids. The J segment lost 1 base and the V segment lost 2 bases, leaving 7 bases of the junction unmatched. The germline V gene has CDR1 MNHNY and CDR2 SVGAGI (reference sequence). A remark on this clone: What it recognizes is unknown.

This TCR was recovered from a human donor with chronic lymphocytic leukemia. The sample here was PBMCs, taken at disease progression, from a patient treated with ibrutinib. This chain links TRBV6-6 with TRBJ2-7; 8 positions match TRBD2. The CDR3 protein is CASSYQAGEGSYEQYF. The CDR3 DNA reads TGTGCCAGCAGTTACCAAGCGGGAGAAGGTTCCTACGAGCAGTACTTC.